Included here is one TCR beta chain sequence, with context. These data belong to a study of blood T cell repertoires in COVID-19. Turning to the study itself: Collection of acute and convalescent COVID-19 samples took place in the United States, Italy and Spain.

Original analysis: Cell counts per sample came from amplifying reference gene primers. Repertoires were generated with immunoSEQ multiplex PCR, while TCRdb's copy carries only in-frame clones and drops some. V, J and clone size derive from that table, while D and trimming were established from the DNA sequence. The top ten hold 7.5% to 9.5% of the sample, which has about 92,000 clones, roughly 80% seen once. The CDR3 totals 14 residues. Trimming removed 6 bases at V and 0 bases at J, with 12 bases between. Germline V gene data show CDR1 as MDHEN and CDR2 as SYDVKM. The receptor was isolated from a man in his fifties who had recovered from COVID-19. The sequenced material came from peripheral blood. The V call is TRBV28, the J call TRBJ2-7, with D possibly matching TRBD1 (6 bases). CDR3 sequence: CASRTPGDSYEQYF. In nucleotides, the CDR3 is TGTGCCAGCAGGACACCAGGGGACTCCTACGAGCAGTACTTC.